This record looks at one T cell receptor beta chain sequence and its context. These data originate in a study of T cell changes during pregnancy in multiple sclerosis. The V end was cut by 1 base, the J end by 0 bases, with 6 bases between. CDR1 is SGHTA, CDR2 FQGNSA, per germline. This CDR3 has 14 residues. Here immunoSEQ multiplex PCR was the method, and the copy in TCRdb shows in-frame clones only, minus some. The sample holds fewer than 55,000 clones; roughly 88% are singletons and the top ten take roughly 4.5%. This TCR was sampled from a female donor in good health, enrolled as a control in a pregnancy study. V and J are TRBV7-2 and TRBJ1-1; D remains ambiguous. The material was peripheral blood, obtained in the second trimester of pregnancy. This chain's CDR3 is CASSLVGMNTEAFF. CDR3 nucleotides: TGTGCCAGCAGCTTAGTCGGGATGAACACTGAAGCTTTCTTT. Full variable domain (missing parts from reference TRBV7-2 and TRBJ1-1): GAGVSQSPSNKVTEKGKDVELRCDPISGHTALYWYRQSLGQGLEFLIYFQGNSAPDKSGLPSDRFSAERTGGSVSTLTIQRTQQEDSAVYLCASSLVGMNTEAFFGQGTRLTVV.